Given below is one TCR beta chain in context. Together with thyroid ultrasound, orbital computed tomography, serum thyroxine and TRAb, clinical symptoms were used for diagnoses. The sample belongs to a study of T cells in Graves' hyperthyroidism and ophthalmopathy. Germline lookup yields CDR1 DFQATT and CDR2 SNEGSKA (reference sequence). Trimming took 6 bases from V and 4 from J; bases not matched to a gene: 9. The CDR3 sequence is 14 residues long. From RNA transcripts, TCR beta CDR3 regions were amplified. Primed by the HTBI set, a first-round RT-PCR was run on the TCR CDR3. TCRdb re-analysed the multiplex PCR reads in MiXCR, keeping a single row per CDR3 protein. The sample has 530,000 or so distinct CDR3 sequences; under 20% are singletons.

The TCR sequence derives from a woman aged 18-30 years with Graves' ophthalmopathy. The source material was blood. The chain employs TRBV20-1 and TRBJ1-2, with TRBD1 matching 9 bases. CDR3 sequence: CSAKQGALSYGYTF. DNA of the CDR3: TGCAGTGCCAAACAGGGGGCGCTCAGCTATGGCTACACCTTC.